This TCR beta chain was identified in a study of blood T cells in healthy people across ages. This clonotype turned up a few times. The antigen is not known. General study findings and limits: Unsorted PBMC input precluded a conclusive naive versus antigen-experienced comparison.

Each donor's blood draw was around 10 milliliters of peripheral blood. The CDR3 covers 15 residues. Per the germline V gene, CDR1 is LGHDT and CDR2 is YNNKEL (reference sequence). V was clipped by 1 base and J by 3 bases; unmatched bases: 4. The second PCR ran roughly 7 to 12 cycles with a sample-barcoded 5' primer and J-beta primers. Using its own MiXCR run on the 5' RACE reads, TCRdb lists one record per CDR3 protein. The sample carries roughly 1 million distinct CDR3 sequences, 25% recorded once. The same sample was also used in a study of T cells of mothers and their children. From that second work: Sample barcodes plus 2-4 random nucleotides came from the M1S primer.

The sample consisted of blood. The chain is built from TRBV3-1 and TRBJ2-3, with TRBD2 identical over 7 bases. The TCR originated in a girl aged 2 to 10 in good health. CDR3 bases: TGTGCCAGCAGCCAAGGGACTAGTTTAACAGATACGCAGTATTTT. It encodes CASSQGTSLTDTQYF.